Following are 20 T cell receptor beta chains from one sample sequenced in a study of shared clonotypes between healthy human individuals (dated by TCRdb to the early 2020s). The library was made by the immunoSEQ multiplex PCR assay. Sourced from immuneACCESS, this table was stored by TCRdb with only in-frame sequences that have V and J called. A share of the clones is absent; for the studies checked, an unresolved V gene accounts for under half, and the remainder has no known explanation. The sample has fewer than 850,000 clones on record, 90% to 98% of them singletons. The top ten hold less than 0.25% of the sample. CD8 naive samples were obtained by positive selection for CCR7 among CD45RO-negative cells, yielding a CD45RA+CCR7+ population from which TemRA cells were excluded. The source material was naive CD8+ T cells sorted from blood. The cell subset or site label here, explained by the study, means: CD45RA+CCR7+. These receptors originate from a man aged 25-40 years in good health.

This rearrangement joins TRBV7-9 to TRBJ2-1; no firm D call. Germline V CDR1 and CDR2: SEHNR, FQNEAQ (reference sequence). This CDR3 contains 13 residues. The V gene lost 3 bases and the J gene lost 4 bases, with 7 bases spanning the gap. The CDR3 sequence: CASSFPRYNEQFF. The CDR3 bases are TGTGCCAGCAGCTTCCCAAGGTACAATGAGCAGTTCTTC.

The chain recombines TRBV19 with TRBJ1-2, with a weak D call TRBD1 (5 bases). CDR3 length: 15 amino acids. Germline V gives CDR1 LNHDA, CDR2 SQIVND (reference sequence). Trimming took 3 bases from V and 6 from J, leaving 17 bases between them. Here the CDR3 reads CASSIFDSVVDGYTF. CDR3 bases: TGTGCCAGTAGTATTTTTGACAGCGTTGTGGATGGCTACACCTTC. Complete variable domain (other parts from reference TRBV19 and TRBJ1-2): DGGITQSPKYLFRKEGQNVTLSCEQNLNHDAMYWYRQDPGQGLRLIYYSQIVNDFQKGDIAEGYSVSREKKESFPLTVTSAQKNPTAFYLCASSIFDSVVDGYTFGSGTRLTVV.

CDR3 sequence (DNA): TGTGCCAGCAGTGTTGAGACTAGCGGGAGGGCCTCGGCTACGCAGTATTTT. Its translation is CASSVETSGRASATQYF. The rearrangement links TRBV7-6 to TRBJ2-3; 14 positions agree with TRBD2. CDR1 is SGHVS, CDR2 FNYEAQ, per germline. This CDR3 spans 17 amino acids. J lost 8 bases, V lost 6 bases, and 13 bases had no gene match. Combining the CDR3 with reference TRBV7-6 and TRBJ2-3 gives the whole variable domain GAGVSQSPRYKVTKRGQDVALRCDPISGHVSLYWYRQALGQGPEFLTYFNYEAQQDKSGLPNDRFSAERPEGSISTLTIQRTEQRDSAMYRCASSVETSGRASATQYFGPGTRLTVL.

A note on this clone: Within the sample, other DNA sequences also encode this same CDR3. The rearrangement links TRBV7-9 to TRBJ2-1; 10 bases align to TRBD2. CDR1 is SEHNR, CDR2 FQNEAQ, per germline (reference sequence). The CDR3 covers 12 residues. The ends lost 1 base at V and 12 bases at J; junction bases unmatched: 0. This CDR3 reads CASSLGLAGQFF. DNA of the CDR3: TGTGCCAGCAGCTTAGGACTAGCGGGGCAGTTCTTC.

The chain is built from TRBV9 and TRBJ1-2; D is uncertain. The CDR3 has 17 amino acids. The germline V gene has CDR1 SGDLS and CDR2 YYNGEE. V shed 0 bases and J shed 2 bases, with 17 bases lying between them. The CDR3 is CASSVGVTDVRNYGYTF. The CDR3 bases are TGTGCCAGCAGCGTAGGGGTGACGGACGTCCGGAACTATGGCTACACCTTC. Looking up the rest from reference TRBV9 and TRBJ1-2 gives the full variable domain: DSGVTQTPKHLITATGQRVTLRCSPRSGDLSVYWYQQSLDQGLQFLIQYYNGEERAKGNILERFSAQQFPDLHSELNLSSLELGDSALYFCASSVGVTDVRNYGYTFGSGTRLTVV.

As concerns this clone: A much bigger clone sits one base away, suggesting this may be a read error. The same CDR3 is also encoded by other DNA sequences in this sample. The rearrangement joins TRBV7-6 to TRBJ2-7; 11 bases agree with TRBD1. V gave up 5 bases and J gave up 3 bases; unmatched junction bases: 3. The germline V gene encodes CDR1 SGHVS and CDR2 FNYEAQ. The CDR3 is 14 residues long. DNA of the CDR3: TGTGCCAGCAGCCCTGGGACAGGGGGCTACGAGCAGTACTTC. It encodes CASSPGTGGYEQYF.

V is TRBV9 and J is TRBJ2-3; 7 nucleotides agree with TRBD2. This CDR3 is 16 amino acids long. Germline loops: CDR1 SGDLS, CDR2 YYNGEE. The trim removed 4 bases at V and 0 bases at J, leaving 8 bases unmatched. Written as DNA, the CDR3 is TGTGCCAGCAGCTCTCGACTAGCCTCTAGCACAGATACGCAGTATTTT. Translation: CASSSRLASSTDTQYF. Using reference TRBV9 and TRBJ2-3 for the parts outside the CDR3, the full variable domain is DSGVTQTPKHLITATGQRVTLRCSPRSGDLSVYWYQQSLDQGLQFLIQYYNGEERAKGNILERFSAQQFPDLHSELNLSSLELGDSALYFCASSSRLASSTDTQYFGPGTRLTVL.

V gene TRBV6-5 combines with J gene TRBJ1-2, with 12 bases matching TRBD1. V trimming: 2 bases; J trimming: 2 bases; junction bases outside the gene matches: 0. The germline V gene has CDR1 MNHEY and CDR2 SVGAGI. This CDR3 comprises 15 residues. The CDR3 DNA sequence: TGTGCCAGCAGTTACGGGACAGGGGGCAACTATGGCTACACCTTC. This encodes CASSYGTGGNYGYTF.

The rearrangement links TRBV21-1 to TRBJ2-2. TRBV21-1 is described as a pseudogene. The CDR3 length is 18 residues. The CDR3 is CASSLRRRLKKNTGELFF. For the CDR3, the DNA is TGTGCCAGCAGCCTCCGGCGCCGGCTAAAAAAGAACACCGGGGAGCTGTTTTTT.

The V and J genes are TRBV29-1 and TRBJ1-2; D is uncertain. The CDR3 is 13 residues long. Germline CDR1 SQVTM, CDR2 ANQGSEA. V was clipped by 3 bases and J by 5 bases, with 13 bases between them. The CDR3 sequence: CSVEAAAEYGYTF. DNA for the CDR3: TGCAGCGTTGAGGCGGCAGCAGAGTATGGCTACACCTTC.

This chain connects TRBV4-1 to TRBJ2-3; D might be TRBD2 (5 bases). Germline CDR1 reads MGHRA; CDR2 reads YSYEKL. CDR3 size: 16 residues. V was clipped by 1 base and J by 2 bases, with 13 bases between them. Written as DNA, the CDR3 is TGCGCCAGCAGCCAAGGGTCTGGAGGCCACACAGATACGCAGTATTTT. Its protein is CASSQGSGGHTDTQYF.

The chain carries TRBV10-3 and TRBJ2-3, with 13 bases matching TRBD2. The germline CDR1 and CDR2 sequences are ENHRY and SYGVKD. CDR3 size: 18 residues. Germline trimming cut 4 bases from V and 0 bases from J; bases unmatched to any gene: 7. The CDR3 sequence: CAISVPPGLAGSTDTQYF. DNA for the CDR3: TGTGCCATCAGTGTTCCGCCGGGACTAGCGGGGAGCACAGATACGCAGTATTTT.

The V call is TRBV15, the J call TRBJ2-3; D not resolved. Germline CDR1 reads LNHNV; CDR2 reads YYDKDF (reference sequence). The ends were cut back, 1 base at V and 0 bases at J, with 8 bases in the middle. This CDR3 has 15 amino acids. CDR3 amino acids: CATSRGITSTDTQYF. The CDR3 DNA follows: TGTGCCACCAGCAGAGGGATAACTAGCACAGATACGCAGTATTTT.

The rearrangement links TRBV29-1 to TRBJ2-6; 7 bases agree with TRBD1. Germline lookup yields CDR1 SQVTM and CDR2 ANQGSEA. The CDR3 spans 17 residues. J gave up 3 bases and V 7 bases, and 15 bases lay outside the gene matches. In nucleotides, the CDR3 is TGCAGCGCCGGAGTCCAGGGGGAAGTGAGTGGGGCCAACGTCCTGACTTTC. Its protein is CSAGVQGEVSGANVLTF.

The V gene is TRBV9, the J gene TRBJ1-2, with D uncertain. The V gene lost 4 bases and the J gene lost 0 bases, with 16 bases spanning the gap. This CDR3 is 16 amino acids long. Germline V CDR1 and CDR2: SGDLS, YYNGEE. For the CDR3, the DNA is TGTGCCAGCAGCTCCGGGGTACTAGGGTCTAACTATGGCTACACCTTC. Its translation is CASSSGVLGSNYGYTF.

In its sample, this clone was seen once. The chain carries TRBV5-1 and TRBJ2-2; D perhaps matches TRBD1 (5 bases). Germline V CDR1 and CDR2: SGHRS, YFSETQ. The CDR3 sequence is 15 residues long. Trimming left V 1 base short and J 0 bases short, with 7 bases between. The DNA for the CDR3 is TGCGCCAGCAGCTTGACCAGGGCGAACACCGGGGAGCTGTTTTTT. This codes for CASSLTRANTGELFF.

The V call is TRBV30, the J call TRBJ1-3, with D tentatively TRBD1 (5 bases). Looked up from germline, CDR1 is GTSNPN and CDR2 is SVGIG (reference sequence). The CDR3 consists of 12 residues. V lost 2 bases to trimming and J lost 16 bases, with 18 bases between them. The CDR3 loop is CAWSLRGRGGYF. As DNA, the CDR3 is TGTGCCTGGAGTCTAAGGGGCCGCGGCGGGTATTTT.

This clone was found once. Relative to the germline gene, one junction end is altered; a read error may explain this. The chain employs TRBV7-7 and TRBJ2-1; 12 bases are a match to TRBD2. CDR1 and CDR2 from the germline V gene are SSHAT and FNYEAQ (reference sequence). This CDR3 is 16 amino acids long. The CDR3 loop is CASSLSTSGRNAEQFF. In nucleotides, the CDR3 is TGTGCTAGCAGCTTGTCGACTAGCGGGAGAAATGCTGAGCAGTTCTTC.

The chain employs TRBV27 and TRBJ1-4; TRBD1 is a possible D gene (5 bases). There are 14 residues in the CDR3. Germline-derived CDR1 and CDR2 are MNHEY and SMNVEV (reference sequence). Trimming took off 6 bases at V and 8 bases at J, with 16 bases between the two ends. The chain's CDR3 is CASSHRQSPEKLFF. The CDR3 coding sequence is TGTGCCAGCAGCCACCGACAGTCCCCGGAAAAACTGTTTTTT.

This clone was observed a single time. The V gene is TRBV15, the J gene TRBJ2-1; D gene ambiguous. V shed 3 bases and J shed 8 bases, with 8 bases lying between them. This CDR3 is built from 12 residues. Looked up from germline, CDR1 is LNHNV and CDR2 is YYDKDF (reference sequence). The DNA for the CDR3 is TGTGCCACCAGCAGTTTGGGCGATGAGCAGTTCTTC. This gives the protein CATSSLGDEQFF.